The entry that follows covers one TCR beta chain sequence. V gave up 5 bases and J gave up 1 base; unmatched junction bases: 1. This CDR3 contains 14 residues. For TCRbeta, the library was prepared with unique molecular identifiers. TCRdb used MiXCR to reprocess the PCR reads, holding one entry per CDR3 protein. The sample includes 300,000 to 400,000 distinct CDR3 sequences, about an eighth seen only once; the top ten take over 3.5%. These data belong to a study of T-cell reconstitution after alpha-beta-depleted transplantation in children. Material: PBMCs, obtained from the stem cell graft. The rearrangement uses TRBV12-3 or TRBV12-4 and TRBJ2-5; 10 bases fit TRBD1. The receptor comes from a human donor who donated a stem cell graft to a child with Fanconi anemia. The CDR3 DNA is TGTGCCAGCAGTAGGGACAGGGGCCAAGAGACCCAGTACTTC. Its protein is CASSRDRGQETQYF.